The next 24 T cell receptor beta chains were all read from a single sample in a study of early T cells in non-severe SARS-CoV-2 infection. Via MiXCR, TCRdb re-called the 5' RACE reads, giving one row per CDR3 protein. The sample shows about 64,000 distinct CDR3 sequences, roughly 21% of them seen only once. Sample: whole blood, taken at baseline. Source of these receptors: an adult who was a healthcare worker with PCR-confirmed SARS-CoV-2 infection or an uninfected control (not recorded which).

V gene TRBV3-1 combines with J gene TRBJ2-1, with TRBD1 matching over 7 bases. The CDR3 consists of 18 residues. CDR1 is LGHDT and CDR2 is YNNKEL in the germline V gene (reference sequence). J lost 3 bases, V lost 0 bases, and 11 bases had no gene match. CDR3 DNA sequence: TGTGCCAGCAGCCAAGATAATAGCCGACAGGGTCGCTACAATGAGCAGTTCTTC. Amino acids: CASSQDNSRQGRYNEQFF.

This clonotype was found many times. V gene TRBV4-1 combines with J gene TRBJ1-2; maybe TRBD1 (6 bases). From germline, CDR1 is MGHRA and CDR2 YSYEKL. The V end was cut by 0 bases, the J end by 4 bases, with 18 bases between. The CDR3 length is 17 residues. The CDR3 sequence: CASSQDPRKIGGYGYTF. CDR3 sequence (DNA): TGCGCCAGCAGCCAAGATCCGCGTAAGATAGGGGGCTATGGCTACACCTTC.

The V and J genes are TRBV5-1 and TRBJ1-2, with a tentative D call TRBD1 (6 bases). Germline CDR1 SGHRS, CDR2 YFSETQ. Trimming took off 0 bases at V and 3 bases at J, with 12 bases between the two ends. This CDR3 is 15 amino acids long. CDR3 residues: CASSLGQVWDYGYTF. The CDR3 DNA sequence: TGCGCCAGCAGCTTGGGACAGGTTTGGGACTATGGCTACACCTTC.

This chain uses TRBV6-2 or TRBV6-3 with TRBJ2-7; D may be TRBD2 (7 bases). The ends were cut back, 6 bases at V and 1 base at J, with 16 bases in the middle. The CDR3 has 15 residues. In germline, CDR1 is MNHEY, CDR2 SVGEGT. CDR3 protein: CASRHGGLRSYEQYF. Written as DNA, the CDR3 is TGTGCCAGCAGACACGGGGGGCTAAGGTCCTACGAGCAGTACTTC.

The genes are TRBV24-1 and TRBJ2-1; TRBD1 or TRBD2 may be the D gene (5 bases each). The CDR3 length is 14 residues. V was shortened by 4 bases and J by 8 bases, with 14 bases between the two germline ends. Germline V CDR1 and CDR2: KGHDR, SFDVKD. The CDR3 nucleotides are TGTGCCACCAGTGACCCTTCCAGGGACCATGAGCAGTTCTTC. Its protein product is CATSDPSRDHEQFF.

V and J are TRBV20-1 and TRBJ2-3, with TRBD1 matching over 9 bases. Germline V CDR1 and CDR2: DFQATT, SNEGSKA (reference sequence). The V and J ends lost 4 bases and 0 bases, in that order; junction bases with no gene match: 5. This CDR3 spans 15 amino acids. The DNA of the CDR3 is TGCAGTGCTACTGACAGGGGGTCTAGCACAGATACGCAGTATTTT. Translation: CSATDRGSSTDTQYF.

In this sample, this clonotype turned up a few times. The chain employs TRBV3-1 and TRBJ2-1, with 9 bases that match TRBD2. Germline V gene lookup returns CDR1 LGHDT and CDR2 YNNKEL (reference sequence). The CDR3 sequence is 12 residues long. Losses at the gene ends were 0 bases for V and 15 bases for J; bases not matched to a gene: 3. DNA for the CDR3: TGTGCCAGCAGCCAAGAGTCTAGCGGGGCGTTCTTC. Its translation is CASSQESSGAFF.

This clonotype has ten or more counts. The V gene is TRBV20-1, the J gene TRBJ1-4; no firm D call. Germline V gene sequence: CDR1 DFQATT, CDR2 SNEGSKA (reference sequence). The CDR3 spans 15 residues. The V end lost 3 bases, the J end lost 0 bases, and 11 bases lay between the germline ends. The chain's CDR3 is CSARRDSSTNEKLFF. CDR3 DNA: TGCAGTGCTAGGCGAGATAGCTCAACTAATGAAAAACTGTTTTTT.

This clonotype has only a few counts. The chain employs TRBV28 and TRBJ2-7; weak D call: TRBD1 (5 bases). V gave up 2 bases and J gave up 4 bases, with 6 bases separating them. The V gene's germline CDR1 is MDHEN and CDR2 SYDVKM. This CDR3 region has 12 residues. CDR3 in DNA: TGTGCCAGCAGTTTAAAGGGGTACGAGCAGTACTTC. Its protein is CASSLKGYEQYF.

The chain employs TRBV4-2 and TRBJ2-3; 8 nucleotides line up with TRBD2. This CDR3 has 16 residues. Germline lookup yields CDR1 LGHNA and CDR2 YNFKEQ. Trimming at V came to 1 base and at J to 2 bases, leaving 5 bases not matched to a gene. CDR3 residues: CASSQGQRGFTDTQYF. CDR3 DNA sequence: TGTGCCAGCAGCCAAGGGCAGCGGGGGTTCACAGATACGCAGTATTTT.

This clonotype was found a few times. The gene calls are TRBV5-1 and TRBJ1-4; TRBD1 agrees at 7 bases. The CDR3 loop spans 14 amino acids. The V gene end was trimmed by 4 bases and the J gene end by 7 bases; junction bases not matched to a gene: 7. Per the germline V gene, CDR1 is SGHRS and CDR2 is YFSETQ. The DNA for the CDR3 is TGCGCCAGCAGCCCCGGGACAGAGGTTGAAAAACTGTTTTTT. The encoded protein is CASSPGTEVEKLFF.

The rearrangement uses TRBV5-5 and TRBJ2-7; TRBD1 might be the D (6 bases). The germline V gene has CDR1 SGHKS and CDR2 YYEKEE (reference sequence). Trimming pared 3 bases from V and 7 bases from J, leaving 14 bases between. The CDR3 covers 13 residues. The CDR3 DNA reads TGTGCCAGCAGCTCCCTACAGGGTGGGGAGCAGTACTTC. This sequence encodes CASSSLQGGEQYF.

V and J are TRBV5-1 and TRBJ2-1; TRBD1 matches at 7 bases. The CDR3 runs 14 residues. The V gene's germline CDR1 is SGHRS and CDR2 YFSETQ. V was clipped by 0 bases and J by 8 bases; unmatched bases: 5. CDR3 nucleotide sequence: TGCGCCAGCAGCTTGGCCACAGGGGTGTATGAGCAGTTCTTC. Protein sequence: CASSLATGVYEQFF.

This clonotype was seen more than once but under ten times. CDR3 in amino acids: CASSLVPRPPPNQPQHF. As DNA, the CDR3 is TGTGCCAGCAGCTTAGTACCCCGGCCTCCGCCGAATCAGCCCCAGCATTTT. The rearrangement uses TRBV7-8 and TRBJ1-5; no firm D call. In germline, CDR1 is SGHVS, CDR2 FQNEAQ. The CDR3 length is 17 residues. V lost 1 base, J lost 4 bases, and 17 bases lay in between.

The genes are TRBV29-1 and TRBJ2-7, with D uncertain. The CDR3 extends over 15 amino acids. CDR1 and CDR2 (germline): SQVTM, ANQGSEA. Deletions cut 1 base from V and 2 bases from J, with 15 bases between. CDR3 sequence: CSVEVAVGLTYEQYF. The DNA of the CDR3 is TGCAGCGTTGAAGTCGCGGTCGGCCTCACCTACGAGCAGTACTTC.

This clonotype turned up a few times. This chain uses TRBV2 with TRBJ1-4; D uncertain. The germline V and J ends were trimmed by 7 bases and 5 bases, with 14 bases remaining between them. Germline lookup yields CDR1 SNHLY and CDR2 FYNNEI. The CDR3 extends over 14 amino acids. CDR3 sequence: CASTLGSQNEKLFF. The DNA for the CDR3 is TGTGCCAGCACTCTGGGATCGCAGAATGAAAAACTGTTTTTT.

This clonotype was counted only a few times. This chain links TRBV7-9 with TRBJ1-2; 7 nucleotides line up with TRBD1. The CDR3 spans 17 residues. J gave up 5 bases and V 5 bases, and 17 bases lay outside the gene matches. Germline V gene data show CDR1 as SEHNR and CDR2 as FQNEAQ (reference sequence). The CDR3 here is CASSPTGATLPGYGYTF. For the CDR3, the DNA is TGTGCCAGCAGCCCTACAGGGGCCACCCTTCCTGGGTATGGCTACACCTTC. Full variable domain (outside the CDR3, taken from reference TRBV7-9 and TRBJ1-2): DTGVSQNPRHKITKRGQNVTFRCDPISEHNRLYWYRQTLGQGPEFLTYFQNEAQLEKSRLLSDRFSAERPKGSFSTLEIQRTEQGDSAMYLCASSPTGATLPGYGYTFGSGTRLTVV.

This sequence joins TRBV10-3 and TRBJ1-1, with D perhaps matching TRBD1 (6 bases). Looked up from germline, CDR1 is ENHRY and CDR2 is SYGVKD. The ends were cut back, 3 bases at V and 4 bases at J, with 12 bases in the middle. This CDR3 comprises 14 residues. CDR3 protein: CAISERQVGTEAFF. In DNA, the CDR3 is TGTGCCATCAGTGAACGACAGGTGGGCACTGAAGCTTTCTTT.

In this sample, this clonotype turned up a few times. The gene calls are TRBV7-9 and TRBJ2-7; D is unclear. This CDR3 region has 8 residues. CDR1 SEHNR and CDR2 FQNEAQ come from the germline V gene (reference sequence). Trimming took off 9 bases at V and 4 bases at J, with 1 base between the two ends. The CDR3 region is CASYEQYF. As DNA, the CDR3 is TGTGCCAGTTACGAGCAGTACTTC.

This clonotype was detected ten times or more. This chain links TRBV12-3 or TRBV12-4 with TRBJ2-7; possible D gene TRBD1, 6 bases. The germline V and J ends were trimmed by 6 bases and 1 base, with 10 bases remaining between them. CDR3 length: 13 residues. The CDR3 region has the DNA TGTGCCAGCAGGACGACAGGTTCCTACGAGCAGTACTTC. This codes for CASRTTGSYEQYF.

The chain has TRBV7-2 and TRBJ1-2, with 12 bases identical to TRBD1. CDR1 and CDR2 (germline): SGHTA, FQGNSA. The CDR3 sequence is 14 residues long. V shed 3 bases and J 7 bases; nucleotides not matched to a gene: 3. The CDR3 DNA reads as TGTGCCAGCAGCTTGGGACAGGGGGCCCTTGGCTACACCTTC. Translated: CASSLGQGALGYTF.

This clonotype came up a few times. V is TRBV7-2 and J is TRBJ1-6; D is ambiguous. Germline CDR1 SGHTA, CDR2 FQGNSA. The V gene lost 1 base and the J gene lost 4 bases, with 8 bases spanning the gap. The CDR3 has 15 residues. CDR3 loop: CASSLGAAYNSPLHF. The CDR3 DNA sequence: TGTGCCAGCAGCTTAGGGGCAGCTTATAATTCACCCCTCCACTTT.

This clonotype was seen just once. This chain connects TRBV2 to TRBJ2-1; tentative D call: TRBD1 (6 bases). The germline V gene encodes CDR1 SNHLY and CDR2 FYNNEI. The CDR3 has 13 amino acids. V was clipped by 7 bases and J by 14 bases, with 21 bases between them. The CDR3 protein is CASTEAPVGAEFF. CDR3 in DNA: TGTGCCAGCACCGAAGCCCCAGTGGGGGCCGAGTTCTTC. The complete variable domain, with remaining parts taken from reference TRBV2 and TRBJ2-1, reads EPEVTQTPSHQVTQMGQEVILRCVPISNHLYFYWYRQILGQKVEFLVSFYNNEISEKSEIFDDQFSVERPDGSNFTLKIRSTKLEDSAMYFCASTEAPVGAEFFGPGTRLTVL.

This clonotype has just a few counts. This chain links TRBV3-1 with TRBJ2-1; 12 bases match TRBD2. This CDR3 spans 18 amino acids. The V gene end was trimmed by 2 bases and the J gene end by 4 bases; junction bases not matched to a gene: 9. Germline-derived CDR1 and CDR2 are LGHDT and YNNKEL (reference sequence). CDR3 region: CASSQSPSGGAGYNEQFF. For the CDR3, the DNA is TGTGCCAGCAGCCAATCCCCTAGCGGGGGGGCGGGATACAATGAGCAGTTCTTC.